Listed here is a single TCR beta chain. Its antigen is unknown. From germline, CDR1 is LGHNT and CDR2 FRNRAP. With V trimmed by 7 bases and J by 5 bases, 8 bases remained unmatched. The CDR3 extends over 14 amino acids. TCRdb's table, derived via immunoSEQ multiplex PCR, lists solely in-frame clones and lacks some. The data contain some 2,400,000 clones, about 94% of them singletons. This specimen belongs to a study of shared clonotypes between healthy human individuals. Whole-study context: Per donor, three plates held CD4 naive cells, three held CD4 memory, two held CD8 naive and one held CD8 memory. Study-wide findings and caveats: Across a handful of donors, naive CD4 shared 5% to 6.5%, naive CD8 more than 3%, memory CD4 over 2%, memory CD8 0.4% to 0.5%. Naive subsets usually exceeded memory subsets in estimated richness.

The specimen was naive CD4+ T cells sorted from blood. Subset indicated: CD45RA+ positively selected. V is TRBV12-5 and J is TRBJ2-1; 7 nucleotides match TRBD1. This clonotype was sampled from a man aged 18 to 35 in good health. CDR3 amino acids: CASARGLAHNEQFF. The CDR3 nucleotides read TGTGCTAGTGCTAGGGGGCTAGCACACAATGAGCAGTTCTTC.